One T cell receptor beta chain is described in this entry. Germline CDR1 ENHRY, CDR2 SYGVKD. V dropped 6 bases and J dropped 8; count of bases not matched to a gene: 5. CDR3 length equals 12 residues. These data come from a study of blood T cell repertoires in COVID-19. Study details: In each case, the material was cDNA or gDNA derived from T cells, B-cell-depleted T cells, or PBMCs.

Sequenced by immunoSEQ multiplex PCR; TCRdb stores in-frame clones only, minus some. Of 160,000 or so clones detected, around 75% appear once; the ten largest clones hold more than 11%. The chain combines TRBV10-3 with TRBJ1-2, with TRBD1 matching over 8 bases. Sequencing input: peripheral blood. The receptor was derived from a woman of 80 years or more with acute or convalescent COVID-19. The CDR3 nucleotides are TGTGCCATCAGCGGACAGGGAGAAGGCTACACCTTC. It translates to CAISGQGEGYTF.